This record concerns one T cell receptor (beta chain) sequence. No antigen is known for it. Caucasian individuals from Russia who were healthy and aged roughly 6 to 90 acted as donors. The record originates from a study of blood T cells in healthy people across ages. Study results and limitations: CMV status of donors was not determined, possibly confounding expanded clonotype changes.

Using a J-beta primer mix together with a sample-barcoded 5' primer, a second PCR was run for roughly 7 to 11 cycles. TCRdb fed the 5' RACE reads into MiXCR, producing one record per CDR3 protein. This table has more than 900,000 distinct CDR3 sequences, under 35% appearing once. The CDR3 has 12 amino acids. CDR1 and CDR2 (germline): DFQATT, SNEGSKA (reference sequence). This same sample was also part of a study on T cells of mothers and their children. As that study records: Detection yielded no persistent microchimeric T cell clones.

V gene TRBV20-1 combines with J gene TRBJ1-2; TRBD1 agrees at 7 bases. Sequencing was performed on blood. This TCR came from a woman between 40 and 50 years old in good health. CDR3 DNA: TGCAGGGCTGGGACAGAGTCCTATGGCTACACCTTC. Translation: CRAGTESYGYTF.